This T cell receptor (beta chain) derives from a study of shared clonotypes between healthy human individuals. Study-wide results and caveats: Clonotypes shared by all four donors outscored non-shared clonotypes in generation probability.

Deep was the level at which the assay was run. Libraries were prepared by immunoSEQ multiplex PCR; TCRdb keeps only in-frame clonotypes and omits some of them. The repertoire holds about 2 million clones, approximately 95% seen once, with 0.85% to 1.3% in the top ten. Naive CD8 cells were CD45RO-negative, positively selected for CCR7, excluding terminally differentiated effector memory CD45RA+ cells. On this clone itself: Its antigen is unknown.

Trimming shortened V by 4 bases and J by 6 bases, and 22 bases separated the two germline ends. CDR1 and CDR2 (germline): SGHAT, FQNNGV. The CDR3 totals 16 residues. This TCR came from a man between 18 and 35 years old in good health. The chain uses TRBV11-2 and TRBJ2-7, with D tentatively TRBD2 (6 bases). The material sequenced was naive CD8+ T cells sorted from blood. Here the CDR3 DNA reads TGTGCCAGCAGCTCCTACCTTAGCGGAGGGCCCCCCGAGCAGTACTTC. This translates into CASSSYLSGGPPEQYF.